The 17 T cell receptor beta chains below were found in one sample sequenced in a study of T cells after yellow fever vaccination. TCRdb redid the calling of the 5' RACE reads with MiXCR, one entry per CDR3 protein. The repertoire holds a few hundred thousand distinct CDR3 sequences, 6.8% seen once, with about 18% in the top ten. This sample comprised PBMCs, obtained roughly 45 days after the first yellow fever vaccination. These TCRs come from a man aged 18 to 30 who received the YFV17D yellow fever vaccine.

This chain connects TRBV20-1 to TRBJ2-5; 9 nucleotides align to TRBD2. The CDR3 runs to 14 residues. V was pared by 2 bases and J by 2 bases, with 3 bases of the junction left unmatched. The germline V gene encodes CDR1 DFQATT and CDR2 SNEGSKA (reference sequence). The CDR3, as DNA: TGCAGTGCTAGATCAACTAGCGGGCAAGAGACCCAGTACTTC. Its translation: CSARSTSGQETQYF.

The CDR3 bases are TGTGCCAGCAGCTCCGCGACAGAGTATGGCTACACCTTC. Translating it yields CASSSATEYGYTF. The chain links TRBV7-3 to TRBJ1-2; D is perhaps TRBD1 (5 bases). V was cut by 4 bases and J by 5 bases, with 11 bases left in between. Per germline, CDR1 SGHTA and CDR2 FQGTGA. The CDR3 is 13 amino acids.

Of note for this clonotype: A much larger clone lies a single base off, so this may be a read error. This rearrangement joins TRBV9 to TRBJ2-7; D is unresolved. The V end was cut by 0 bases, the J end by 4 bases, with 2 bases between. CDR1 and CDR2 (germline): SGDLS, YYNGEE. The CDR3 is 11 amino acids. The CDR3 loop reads CASSVGYEQYF. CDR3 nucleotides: TGTGCCAGCAGCGTAGGGTACGAGCAGTACTTC.

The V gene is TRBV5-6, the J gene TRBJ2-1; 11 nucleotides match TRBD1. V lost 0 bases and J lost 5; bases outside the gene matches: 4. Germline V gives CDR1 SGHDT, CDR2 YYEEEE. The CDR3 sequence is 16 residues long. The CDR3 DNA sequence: TGTGCCAGCAGCTTGGACGGGACAGGGGGGAACAATGAGCAGTTCTTC. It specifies CASSLDGTGGNNEQFF. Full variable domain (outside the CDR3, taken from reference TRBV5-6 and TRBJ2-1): DAGVTQSPTHLIKTRGQQVTLRCSPKSGHDTVSWYQQALGQGPQFIFQYYEEEERQRGNFPDRFSGHQFPNYSSELNVNALLLGDSALYLCASSLDGTGGNNEQFFGPGTRLTVL.

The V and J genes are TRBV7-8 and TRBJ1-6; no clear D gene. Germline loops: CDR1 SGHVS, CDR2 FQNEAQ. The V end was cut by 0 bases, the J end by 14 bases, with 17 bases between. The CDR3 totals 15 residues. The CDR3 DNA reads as TGTGCCAGCAGCTTAGCGCTGGGTCCCAGTCTATCCCTCCACTTT. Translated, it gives CASSLALGPSLSLHF.

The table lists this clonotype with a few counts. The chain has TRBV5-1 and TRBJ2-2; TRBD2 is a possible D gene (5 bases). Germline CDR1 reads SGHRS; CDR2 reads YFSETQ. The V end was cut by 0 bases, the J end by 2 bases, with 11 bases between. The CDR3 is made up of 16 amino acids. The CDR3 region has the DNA TGCGCCAGCAGCTTGGGTGTCAGACTAAACACCGGGGAGCTGTTTTTT. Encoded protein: CASSLGVRLNTGELFF.

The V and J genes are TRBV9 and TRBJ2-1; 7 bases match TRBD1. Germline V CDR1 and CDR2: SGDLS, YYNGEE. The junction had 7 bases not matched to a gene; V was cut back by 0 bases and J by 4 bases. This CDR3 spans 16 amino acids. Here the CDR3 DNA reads TGTGCCAGCAGCGTAGCCGCCGGGACAGAATACAATGAGCAGTTCTTC. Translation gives CASSVAAGTEYNEQFF. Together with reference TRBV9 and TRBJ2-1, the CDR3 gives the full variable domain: DSGVTQTPKHLITATGQRVTLRCSPRSGDLSVYWYQQSLDQGLQFLIQYYNGEERAKGNILERFSAQQFPDLHSELNLSSLELGDSALYFCASSVAAGTEYNEQFFGPGTRLTVL.

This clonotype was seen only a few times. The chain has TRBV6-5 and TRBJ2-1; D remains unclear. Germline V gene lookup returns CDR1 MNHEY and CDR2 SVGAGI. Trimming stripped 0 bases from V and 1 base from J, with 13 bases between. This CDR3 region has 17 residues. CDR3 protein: CASSYSIGMRSYNEQFF. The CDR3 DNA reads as TGTGCCAGCAGTTACTCGATAGGCATGAGGTCCTACAATGAGCAGTTCTTC.

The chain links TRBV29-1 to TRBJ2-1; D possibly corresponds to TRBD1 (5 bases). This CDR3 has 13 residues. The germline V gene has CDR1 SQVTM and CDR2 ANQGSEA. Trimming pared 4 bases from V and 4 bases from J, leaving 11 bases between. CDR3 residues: CSVGAGRYNEQFF. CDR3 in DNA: TGCAGCGTTGGGGCAGGGCGTTACAATGAGCAGTTCTTC.

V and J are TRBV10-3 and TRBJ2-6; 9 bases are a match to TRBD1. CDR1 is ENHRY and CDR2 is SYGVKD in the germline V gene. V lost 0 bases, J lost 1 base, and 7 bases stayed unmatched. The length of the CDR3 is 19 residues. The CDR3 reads CAISESHGTGFSGANVLTF. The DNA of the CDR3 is TGTGCCATCAGTGAGTCCCACGGGACAGGGTTTTCTGGGGCCAACGTCCTGACTTTC.

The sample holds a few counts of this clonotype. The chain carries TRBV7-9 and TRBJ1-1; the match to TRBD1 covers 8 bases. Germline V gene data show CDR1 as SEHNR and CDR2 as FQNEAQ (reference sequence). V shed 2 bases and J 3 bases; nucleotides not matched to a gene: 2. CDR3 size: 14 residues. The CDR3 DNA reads TGTGCCAGCAGCTTACCAGGGGGCTACACTGAAGCTTTCTTT. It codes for CASSLPGGYTEAFF.

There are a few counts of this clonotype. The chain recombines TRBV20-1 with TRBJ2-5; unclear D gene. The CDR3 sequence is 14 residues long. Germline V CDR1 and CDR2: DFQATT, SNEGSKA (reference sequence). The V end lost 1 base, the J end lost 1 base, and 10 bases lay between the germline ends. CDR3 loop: CSARVAGLQETQYF. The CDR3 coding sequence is TGCAGTGCTAGAGTTGCTGGGCTCCAAGAGACCCAGTACTTC.

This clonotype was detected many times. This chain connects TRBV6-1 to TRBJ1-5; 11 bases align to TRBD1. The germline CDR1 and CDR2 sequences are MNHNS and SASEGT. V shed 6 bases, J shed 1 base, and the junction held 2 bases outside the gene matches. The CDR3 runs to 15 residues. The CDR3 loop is CASSRTGGSNQPQHF. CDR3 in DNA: TGTGCCAGCAGCAGGACAGGGGGCAGCAATCAGCCCCAGCATTTT.

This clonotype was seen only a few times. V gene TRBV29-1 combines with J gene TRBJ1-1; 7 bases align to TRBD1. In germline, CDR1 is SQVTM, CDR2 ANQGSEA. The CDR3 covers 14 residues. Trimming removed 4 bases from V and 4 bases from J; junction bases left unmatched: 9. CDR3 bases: TGCAGCGTTGCGGGACAGCTATTGGGCACTGAAGCTTTCTTT. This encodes CSVAGQLLGTEAFF.

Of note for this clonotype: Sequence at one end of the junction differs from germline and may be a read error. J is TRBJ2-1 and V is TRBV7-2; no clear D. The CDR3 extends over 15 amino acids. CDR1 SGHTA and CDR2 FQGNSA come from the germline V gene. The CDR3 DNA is TGTGCCAGCAGCTTAAAACGGTCCTCCAACAATGAGCAGTTCTTC. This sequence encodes CASSLKRSSNNEQFF. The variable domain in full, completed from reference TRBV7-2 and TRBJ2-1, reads GAGVSQSPSNKVTEKGKDVELRCDPISGHTALYWYRQSLGQGLEFLIYFQGNSAPDKSGLPSDRFSAERTGGSVSTLTIQRTQQEDSAVYLCASSLKRSSNNEQFFGPGTRLTVL.

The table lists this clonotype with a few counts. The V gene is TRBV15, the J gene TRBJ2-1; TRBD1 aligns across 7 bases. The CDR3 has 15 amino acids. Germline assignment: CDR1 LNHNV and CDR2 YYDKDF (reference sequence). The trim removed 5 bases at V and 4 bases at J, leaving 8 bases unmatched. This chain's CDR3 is CATSSDRWAYNEQFF. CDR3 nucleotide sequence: TGTGCCACCAGCTCGGACAGGTGGGCTTACAATGAGCAGTTCTTC. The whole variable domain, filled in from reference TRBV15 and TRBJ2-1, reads DAMVIQNPRYQVTQFGKPVTLSCSQTLNHNVMYWYQQKSSQAPKLLFHYYDKDFNNEADTPDNFQSRRPNTSFCFLDIRSPGLGDTAMYLCATSSDRWAYNEQFFGPGTRLTVL.

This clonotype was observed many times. The CDR3 loop is CASSPAGVGYEQYV. The CDR3 coding sequence is TGTGCCAGCAGCCCCGCGGGGGTTGGTTACGAGCAGTACGTC. The chain has TRBV28 and TRBJ2-7; 7 nucleotides agree with TRBD2. Per the germline V gene, CDR1 is MDHEN and CDR2 is SYDVKM. This CDR3 region has 14 residues. Losses at the gene ends were 6 bases for V and 4 bases for J; bases not matched to a gene: 9.